This TCR beta chain was obtained from a study of vaccination and CD4 T cells after COVID-19. Overall study: The convalescent population consisted of six males and four females, two of whom were of Hispanic ethnicity. Median time from COVID diagnosis to post-COVID sampling was about 14 weeks (35 to 161).

The CDR3 length is 13 residues. Trimming pared 3 bases from V and 4 bases from J, leaving 7 bases between. Germline V gives CDR1 KGHSH, CDR2 LQKENI. A note on this clonotype: Its antigen is not identified.

Sequencing of cultured CD4+ T cell DNA used the Oncomine TCR Beta short-read assay. TCRdb re-analysed the PCR reads in MiXCR, keeping a single row per CDR3 protein. The top ten hold 8.9% of the sample, which has about 20,000 distinct CDR3 sequences, around 60% seen once. Treatment here: approximately 11-day PBMC culture with coronavirus spike peptide pools or control peptides (ViraFEST assay). The receptor comes from a human donor who had recovered from COVID-19. The chain employs TRBV18 and TRBJ1-5; D not resolved. The sample was CD4+ T cells from blood, cultured in vitro, taken after SARS-CoV-2 vaccination. The CDR3: CASSPAGNQPQHF. In nucleotides, the CDR3 is TGTGCCAGCTCACCGGCGGGGAATCAGCCCCAGCATTTT.